What follows are 19 T cell receptor beta chains derived from one specimen sequenced in a study of cytomegalovirus exposure and HLA in healthy donors. The PCR had 60 Vbeta and 13 Jbeta primers. The assay was immunoSEQ multiplex PCR, and TCRdb's table has in-frame clones only and misses some. The profile shows about 95,000 clones, about 80% of them singletons. The sample comprised PBMCs. These receptors came from a man younger than 30 in good health and CMV-seropositive.

The J gene is TRBJ1-2, the V gene TRBV19, with unresolved D. The CDR3 is 13 amino acids. CDR1 is LNHDA and CDR2 is SQIVND in the germline V gene (reference sequence). Trimming cost V 9 bases and J 4 bases, with 15 bases left between them. CDR3 nucleotide sequence: TGTGCCAGCGTGACTCAAGGAGGCTATGGCTACACCTTC. Translated, it gives CASVTQGGYGYTF. Full variable domain (outside the CDR3, taken from reference TRBV19 and TRBJ1-2): DGGITQSPKYLFRKEGQNVTLSCEQNLNHDAMYWYRQDPGQGLRLIYYSQIVNDFQKGDIAEGYSVSREKKESFPLTVTSAQKNPTAFYLCASVTQGGYGYTFGSGTRLTVV.

The chain carries TRBV30 and TRBJ2-7; TRBD1 might be the D (5 bases). V was pared by 0 bases and J by 0 bases, with 6 bases between. The CDR3 sequence is 13 residues long. Germline V lookup: CDR1 GTSNPN, CDR2 SVGIG (reference sequence). The CDR3 spells CAWSVDSSYEQYF. In DNA, the CDR3 is TGTGCCTGGAGTGTCGACAGCTCCTACGAGCAGTACTTC.

The chain combines TRBV30 with TRBJ2-5; tentatively, D is TRBD2 (5 bases). The V and J ends lost 0 bases and 11 bases respectively, with 19 bases between them. CDR1 and CDR2 from the germline V gene are GTSNPN and SVGIG (reference sequence). The CDR3 sequence is 14 residues long. The CDR3: CAWSVLTRSGEQYF. The CDR3 DNA reads TGTGCCTGGAGTGTACTTACGAGGTCCGGGGAGCAGTACTTC.

The rearrangement links TRBV5-1 to TRBJ2-5, with D possibly TRBD2 on 6 matching bases. Germline V CDR1 and CDR2: SGHRS, YFSETQ. V lost 2 bases and J 1 base, leaving 9 bases between the germline ends. This CDR3 has 14 residues. This CDR3 is CASSLMGGQETQYF. The CDR3 DNA reads TGCGCCAGCAGCTTAATGGGGGGCCAAGAGACCCAGTACTTC.

The genes are TRBV19 and TRBJ1-5, with a possible D match to TRBD1 (5 bases). The V end was cut by 7 bases, the J end by 5 bases, with 9 bases between. This CDR3 has 12 residues. Germline CDR1 is LNHDA and CDR2 is SQIVND (reference sequence). CDR3 nucleotides: TGTGCCAGTAATGGCAGGGATCAGCCCCAGCATTTT. Translated, it gives CASNGRDQPQHF.

This chain connects TRBV10-2 to TRBJ1-5, with D maybe TRBD1 (5 bases). With 6 bases removed from V and 6 bases from J, the gap between germline ends came to 12 bases. The germline CDR1 and CDR2 sequences are WSHSY and SAAADI. The CDR3 is 13 residues long. CDR3 coding DNA: TGCGCCAGCAGACCAGGGTCAGGTCAGCCCCAGCATTTT. The encoded protein is CASRPGSGQPQHF.

The chain links TRBV7-9 to TRBJ2-2; D may be TRBD2 (6 bases). The V end was cut by 4 bases, the J end by 8 bases, with 14 bases between. The CDR3 runs to 14 residues. The germline V gene has CDR1 SEHNR and CDR2 FQNEAQ (reference sequence). The CDR3 sequence is CASSWGLFPGELFF. CDR3 nucleotides: TGTGCCAGCAGCTGGGGACTTTTTCCTGGGGAGCTGTTTTTT. The complete variable domain, with remaining parts taken from reference TRBV7-9 and TRBJ2-2, reads DTGVSQNPRHKITKRGQNVTFRCDPISEHNRLYWYRQTLGQGPEFLTYFQNEAQLEKSRLLSDRFSAERPKGSFSTLEIQRTEQGDSAMYLCASSWGLFPGELFFGEGSRLTVL.

The chain is built from TRBV7-7 and TRBJ2-1; TRBD1 is a possible D gene (6 bases). Trimming removed 1 base from V and 10 bases from J, with 14 bases in between. CDR1 SSHAT and CDR2 FNYEAQ come from the germline V gene (reference sequence). The CDR3 has 14 amino acids. CDR3 in DNA: TGTGCCAGCAGCTTAGGTCCCCAGGGGAAGGAGCAGTTCTTC. It encodes CASSLGPQGKEQFF.

The V and J genes are TRBV28 and TRBJ2-3; tentative D call: TRBD2 (7 bases). Trimming took 3 bases from V and 5 from J, leaving 12 bases between them. CDR3 size: 14 residues. Germline CDR1 is MDHEN and CDR2 is SYDVKM. The CDR3 nucleotides are TGTGCCAGCAGTTTGGCGGGGGCGAAAGATACGCAGTATTTT. Its translation: CASSLAGAKDTQYF.

This chain joins TRBV27 and TRBJ2-7; 7 bases are a match to TRBD1. This CDR3 has 13 residues. Looked up from germline, CDR1 is MNHEY and CDR2 is SMNVEV (reference sequence). The V segment lost 4 bases and the J segment 6 bases; nucleotides outside the gene matches: 6. CDR3 sequence reads: CASSSGQSFEQYF. As DNA, the CDR3 is TGTGCCAGCAGTTCGGGACAGTCTTTCGAGCAGTACTTC.

The chain joins TRBV6-5 to TRBJ2-2, with D possibly being TRBD1 (5 bases). V was pared by 0 bases and J by 6 bases, with 11 bases between. CDR3 length: 15 amino acids. The germline gives CDR1 MNHEY, CDR2 SVGAGI. DNA for the CDR3: TGTGCCAGCAGTTACTCGGACATCGGCCCCGGGGAGCTGTTTTTT. Translating it yields CASSYSDIGPGELFF.

The J gene is TRBJ2-2, the V gene TRBV5-1; a possible D gene is TRBD1 (7 bases). The ends were cut back, 0 bases at V and 4 bases at J, with 13 bases in the middle. This CDR3 contains 16 residues. CDR1 SGHRS and CDR2 YFSETQ come from the germline V gene. The CDR3: CASSLVAGGSTGELFF. In nucleotides, the CDR3 is TGCGCCAGCAGCTTGGTGGCAGGGGGGTCCACCGGGGAGCTGTTTTTT.

The sample holds a few counts of this clone. This chain joins TRBV5-1 and TRBJ2-3, with 14 positions matching TRBD2. CDR1 is SGHRS and CDR2 is YFSETQ in the germline V gene. This CDR3 has 16 amino acids. With 5 bases clipped from V and 2 bases from J, the junction kept 4 bases outside the gene matches. The CDR3, as DNA: TGCGCCAGCAGGTGGACTAGCGGGGGGTCCACAGATACGCAGTATTTT. Protein product: CASRWTSGGSTDTQYF.

The chain has TRBV6-6 and TRBJ2-2, with a weak D call TRBD1 (6 bases). This CDR3 has 13 residues. The V gene's germline CDR1 is MNHNY and CDR2 SVGAGI (reference sequence). With 5 bases removed from V and 5 bases from J, the gap between germline ends came to 9 bases. CDR3 sequence reads: CASSIGQTGELFF. DNA of the CDR3: TGTGCCAGCAGTATTGGACAGACCGGGGAGCTGTTTTTT.

The chain uses TRBV5-6 and TRBJ2-1; TRBD2 aligns across 8 bases. The V gene end was trimmed by 2 bases and the J gene end by 2 bases; junction bases not matched to a gene: 0. The CDR3 spans 14 residues. The germline V gene has CDR1 SGHDT and CDR2 YYEEEE. The CDR3 DNA follows: TGTGCCAGCAGCTTAGCGGGGGCCTACAATGAGCAGTTCTTC. Its translation: CASSLAGAYNEQFF. Variable domain in full (rest from reference TRBV5-6 and TRBJ2-1): DAGVTQSPTHLIKTRGQQVTLRCSPKSGHDTVSWYQQALGQGPQFIFQYYEEEERQRGNFPDRFSGHQFPNYSSELNVNALLLGDSALYLCASSLAGAYNEQFFGPGTRLTVL.

V and J are TRBV21-1 and TRBJ2-7; the DNA was not compared with TRBD1, the D call given in the table. TRBV21-1 constitutes a pseudogene. The CDR3 sequence is 14 residues long. CDR3 bases: TGTGCCAGCAGTTATCCGACAGAGCTCTACGAGCAGTACTTC. Its protein product is CASSYPTELYEQYF.

The V call is TRBV27, the J call TRBJ2-1; D gene unclear. V lost 6 bases and J lost 9, with 12 bases in between. Germline CDR1 and CDR2: MNHEY and SMNVEV (reference sequence). The CDR3 length is 12 residues. DNA of the CDR3: TGTGCCAGCAGCCCATCCTATGGTGAGCAGTTCTTC. Translation: CASSPSYGEQFF.

The rearrangement joins TRBV7-9 to TRBJ1-2; perhaps TRBD1 as D (5 bases). The V gene's germline CDR1 is SEHNR and CDR2 FQNEAQ (reference sequence). V lost 5 bases and J 4 bases, leaving 8 bases between the germline ends. This CDR3 has 12 amino acids. CDR3 in amino acids: CASSPGGYGYTF. In DNA, the CDR3 is TGTGCCAGCAGCCCGGGGGGCTATGGCTACACCTTC.

The chain recombines TRBV18 with TRBJ1-1; D uncertain. The CDR3 totals 13 residues. Trimming cost V 7 bases and J 0 bases, with 9 bases left between them. CDR1 KGHSH and CDR2 LQKENI come from the germline V gene. CDR3 loop: CASLREMNTEAFF. For the CDR3, the DNA is TGTGCCAGCTTAAGGGAGATGAACACTGAAGCTTTCTTT.